The entry below gives a single T cell receptor (beta chain) sequence along with its context. Its antigen is currently unknown. Extraction yielded at least 5 micrograms of total RNA per sample. The sample comes from a study of blood T cells in healthy people across ages. Regarding the study as a whole: Measured against age, TCR beta diversity per million T cells decreased in a roughly linear manner.

CDR3 length: 13 amino acids. The V gene lost 5 bases and the J gene lost 9 bases, with 14 bases spanning the gap. Germline CDR1 is MNHEY and CDR2 is SMNVEV (reference sequence). Through a sample-barcoded 5' primer and a J-beta primer mix, a second PCR was run for roughly 7 to 12 cycles. TCRdb re-called the 5' RACE reads with MiXCR, one entry per CDR3 protein. In the table there are more than 1 million distinct CDR3 sequences, 45% of which are singletons. This TCR came from a woman between 55 and 75 years old in good health. The chain recombines TRBV27 with TRBJ1-5; D is unclear. The specimen sequenced was blood. Here the CDR3 reads CASSRALQGPQHF. The CDR3 nucleotides read TGTGCCAGCAGTAGGGCCCTTCAAGGGCCCCAGCATTTT.